This T cell receptor (beta chain) stems from a study of control samples from healthy donors and cancer patients. Repertoires were generated with immunoSEQ multiplex PCR, while TCRdb's copy carries only in-frame clones and drops some. The data show about 170,000 clones, over 85% seen once. Losses at the gene ends were 4 bases for V and 2 bases for J; bases not matched to a gene: 4. Germline V gene sequence: CDR1 SEHNR, CDR2 FQNEAQ (reference sequence). CDR3 length equals 14 residues. This chain links TRBV7-9 with TRBJ1-1; 7 bases map to TRBD1. The receptor was derived from a woman aged 60-70 years in good health. Material for sequencing was blood. The CDR3 sequence is CASSSQGRNTEAFF. For the CDR3, the DNA is TGTGCCAGCAGCTCACAGGGGCGAAACACTGAAGCTTTCTTT.